This T cell receptor (beta chain) was identified during a study of cytomegalovirus exposure and HLA in healthy donors. Overall study context: Unique TCRs from HLA-typed donors, 70 million to 100 million of them, were held in an early data release.

The V end was cut by 3 bases, the J end by 3 bases, with 6 bases between. Germline values: CDR1 SGHTA, CDR2 FQGTGA. CDR3 length: 13 amino acids. PCR primers comprised 60 Vbeta and 13 Jbeta primers. The table came from immunoSEQ multiplex PCR; TCRdb's copy has only in-frame clones and leaves some out. The table lists roughly 120,000 clones, around 80% of them singletons. Broader study findings: Follow-up analysis later connected one missense variant in DCLRE1C with trimming of TCR beta V- and J-genes. Researchers reported in a later analysis that common viral pathogens appeared linked to several top clusters. The likely origin of a cluster of highly shared sequence variants was a sequencing artifact.

In regard to this clone: Its antigen is still unknown.

V and J are TRBV7-3 and TRBJ1-5, with D hard to call. Sequences were obtained from PBMCs. The TCR comes from a woman aged 60-70 years in good health and CMV-seropositive. Here the CDR3 DNA reads TGTGCCAGCAGCTTCAATTTCAATCAGCCCCAGCATTTT. Its translation is CASSFNFNQPQHF.